The 32 T cell receptor beta chains given below trace back to one sample, sequenced in a study of T cell repertoires in cytomegalovirus infection (dated by TCRdb to the late 2010s). Sequencing used an Illumina HiSeq 1500. The public reads were quality trimmed at Q25 with fastp and then assembled into clones with MiXCR by TCRdb, keeping productive beta chains. Records with the same CDR3 protein are collapsed into one entry carrying the most frequent genes and DNA. The sample table contains about half a million distinct CDR3 sequences; only one count was recorded for roughly 34% of them. About a sixth of the sample is taken by the ten largest. Which antigens these TCRs recognize remains unknown. The sample's treatment or condition, from its label and the paper: in vitro stimulation with specific CMV peptide epitopes to enrich CMV-specific T cells. Here the sequenced sample was cultured PBMCs, taken from culture after CMV antigen stimulation. These receptors were taken from a human donor in good health (CMV status not recorded). Some clones in this sample may be carry-over from other donors' samples.

This rearrangement joins TRBV28 to TRBJ2-1; no clear D gene. There are 12 residues in the CDR3. From germline, CDR1 is MDHEN and CDR2 SYDVKM. V was trimmed by 7 bases and J by 6 bases, leaving 10 bases between them. CDR3 in amino acids: CASTVGRNEQFF. CDR3 nucleotides: TGTGCCAGCACCGTAGGTCGCAATGAGCAGTTCTTC.

The gene calls are TRBV13 and TRBJ2-5; the match to TRBD2 covers 9 bases. Looked up from germline, CDR1 is PRHDT and CDR2 is FYEKMQ (reference sequence). Trimming at V came to 5 bases and at J to 5 bases, leaving 12 bases not matched to a gene. This CDR3 is built from 16 residues. In DNA, the CDR3 is TGTGCCAGCAGCCCGTTCAGTGCGGGGGGGATTGAGACCCAGTACTTC. This codes for CASSPFSAGGIETQYF.

This chain uses TRBV20-1 with TRBJ1-6, with 10 positions matching TRBD1. The CDR3 sequence is 16 residues long. V was clipped by 5 bases and J by 5 bases; unmatched bases: 9. CDR1 is DFQATT and CDR2 is SNEGSKA in the germline V gene (reference sequence). The CDR3 DNA follows: TGCAGTGCTCTCCGGGACAGGGGTTATGATAATTCACCCCTCCACTTT. As protein: CSALRDRGYDNSPLHF.

V gene TRBV27 combines with J gene TRBJ2-3; no clear D gene. The CDR3 is 14 amino acids. V shed 2 bases and J shed 6 bases, with 12 bases lying between them. The germline V gene has CDR1 MNHEY and CDR2 SMNVEV (reference sequence). CDR3 in amino acids: CASSLNRYADTQYF. CDR3 DNA sequence: TGTGCCAGCAGTTTAAACAGATACGCGGATACGCAGTATTTT.

The chain is built from TRBV7-6 and TRBJ2-3; D ambiguous. V lost 6 bases and J 2 bases, leaving 15 bases between the germline ends. The CDR3 contains 15 residues. Germline CDR1 is SGHVS and CDR2 is FNYEAQ. The CDR3 loop is CASREGPTSTDTQYF. In DNA form, the CDR3 reads TGTGCCAGCAGGGAAGGACCGACCTCCACAGATACGCAGTATTTT.

On this clonotype: At one end the junction does not follow the germline gene, possibly because of a read error. V is TRBV6-8 and J is TRBJ2-2; 10 positions match TRBD2. The CDR3 has 15 residues. Germline CDR1 reads MNHGY; CDR2 reads SAAAGT. The CDR3 DNA is TGTACCAGCAGTTTAGCGGGAGGCGTCACCGGGGAGCTGTTTTTT. Protein sequence: CTSSLAGGVTGELFF.

The rearrangement links TRBV6-5 to TRBJ1-1, with D maybe TRBD1 (6 bases). The germline V gene has CDR1 MNHEY and CDR2 SVGAGI. The V end lost 1 base, the J end lost 0 bases, and 12 bases lay between the germline ends. The CDR3 length is 16 residues. In DNA form, the CDR3 reads TGTGCCAGCAGTTACTACTCCGGACAGATGAACACTGAAGCTTTCTTT. Protein: CASSYYSGQMNTEAFF.

This clonotype has ten or more counts. This chain joins TRBV7-2 and TRBJ2-1; D assignment may be TRBD1 or TRBD2 (5 bases each). The CDR3 consists of 15 residues. The V end was cut by 2 bases, the J end by 6 bases, with 14 bases between. Germline CDR1 SGHTA, CDR2 FQGNSA. The CDR3 region has the DNA TGTGCCAGCAGCTTATGGGACCTTTTCGGCAATGAGCAGTTCTTC. This gives the protein CASSLWDLFGNEQFF.

This sequence joins TRBV7-6 and TRBJ2-7; either TRBD1 or TRBD2 may supply D (5 bases each). This CDR3 comprises 15 residues. Trimming removed 5 bases at V and 2 bases at J, with 16 bases between. Germline CDR1 is SGHVS and CDR2 is FNYEAQ. Written as DNA, the CDR3 is TGTGCCAGCAGCCTACTTCGGGACGGAGCCTACGAGCAGTACTTC. Translation: CASSLLRDGAYEQYF.

The CDR3, as DNA: TGTGCCAGCAGCTTAGGTTTTGGGAACACCATATATTTT. It specifies CASSLGFGNTIYF. This chain links TRBV7-8 with TRBJ1-3; D call uncertain. Germline V gene data show CDR1 as SGHVS and CDR2 as FQNEAQ. There are 13 residues in the CDR3. Trimming took off 1 base at V and 7 bases at J, with 8 bases between the two ends.

The J gene is TRBJ1-5, the V gene TRBV5-1; 8 bases line up with TRBD1. In germline, CDR1 is SGHRS, CDR2 YFSETQ. The CDR3 is made up of 15 amino acids. J gave up 6 bases and V 0 bases, and 5 bases lay outside the gene matches. The CDR3 sequence: CASSLGDQGAQPQHF. The DNA of the CDR3 is TGCGCCAGCAGCTTGGGGGATCAGGGGGCTCAGCCCCAGCATTTT.

This clonotype turned up a few times. The V call is TRBV7-9, the J call TRBJ2-6, with 8 bases fitting TRBD1. Germline V gene sequence: CDR1 SEHNR, CDR2 FQNEAQ (reference sequence). The CDR3 spans 19 residues. V was clipped by 5 bases and J by 0 bases; unmatched bases: 12. CDR3 sequence: CASSQSGTGNISGANVLTF. In nucleotides, the CDR3 is TGTGCCAGCAGCCAGTCCGGGACAGGAAATATCTCTGGGGCCAACGTCCTGACTTTC.

The gene calls are TRBV7-8 and TRBJ1-2; D remains unclear. Trimming took off 3 bases at V and 3 bases at J, with 5 bases between the two ends. Germline lookup yields CDR1 SGHVS and CDR2 FQNEAQ. The CDR3 is 12 amino acids. The CDR3 DNA sequence: TGTGCCAGCAGCTTGCAGGACTATGGCTACACCTTC. Its translation is CASSLQDYGYTF.

The genes are TRBV6-2 or TRBV6-3 and TRBJ2-3, with D perhaps matching TRBD1 (8 bases). Trimming took off 2 bases at V and 3 bases at J, with 15 bases between the two ends. Germline assignment: CDR1 MNHEY and CDR2 SVGEGT. This CDR3 has 16 residues. This CDR3 reads CASSYGAGQVTDTQYF. The CDR3 DNA follows: TGTGCCAGCAGTTACGGAGCGGGACAGGTAACAGATACGCAGTATTTT.

This chain uses TRBV6-5 with TRBJ2-7; D uncertain. CDR3 size: 14 residues. Germline V gene lookup returns CDR1 MNHEY and CDR2 SVGAGI. With 6 bases removed from V and 6 bases from J, the gap between germline ends came to 18 bases. The CDR3 here is CASSLVSSFSEQYF. Here the CDR3 DNA reads TGTGCCAGCAGCCTGGTTAGTTCTTTCAGCGAGCAGTACTTC.

This clonotype was recorded a few times. DNA of the CDR3: TGTGCCAGCAGTTGGTTGAATCAGCCCCAGCATTTT. Its protein is CASSWLNQPQHF. The J gene is TRBJ1-5, the V gene TRBV6-2 or TRBV6-3; D is uncertain. This CDR3 comprises 12 residues. The V gene lost 4 bases and the J gene lost 4 bases, with 5 bases spanning the gap. CDR1 MNHEY and CDR2 SVGEGT come from the germline V gene.

The genes are TRBV7-6 and TRBJ2-3, with no clear D. This CDR3 is 15 amino acids long. Per germline, CDR1 SGHVS and CDR2 FNYEAQ. V was trimmed by 4 bases and J by 2 bases, leaving 13 bases between them. The CDR3 coding sequence is TGTGCCAGCAGCTCGTCTCAACGTGTCACAGATACGCAGTATTTT. Protein product: CASSSSQRVTDTQYF.

The CDR3 is CASSSRDRGYDQYV. CDR3 DNA: TGTGCCAGCAGCTCGCGGGACAGGGGCTACGATCAGTACGTC. The gene calls are TRBV11-2 and TRBJ2-7, with TRBD1 matching over 10 bases. The length of the CDR3 is 14 residues. Germline V gene sequence: CDR1 SGHAT, CDR2 FQNNGV.

The chain carries TRBV20-1 and TRBJ2-7, with D unclear. The CDR3 is made up of 10 amino acids. Germline assignment: CDR1 DFQATT and CDR2 SNEGSKA (reference sequence). The V end was cut by 3 bases, the J end by 3 bases, with 3 bases between. CDR3 in amino acids: CSASGYEQYF. CDR3 sequence (DNA): TGCAGTGCTAGCGGCTACGAGCAGTACTTC.

In its sample, this clonotype was seen a few times. The gene calls are TRBV19 and TRBJ1-1; D perhaps matches TRBD1 (5 bases). CDR3 length: 17 amino acids. CDR1 is LNHDA and CDR2 is SQIVND in the germline V gene (reference sequence). Trimming pared 5 bases from V and 2 bases from J, leaving 21 bases between. The CDR3 DNA is TGTGCCAGTAGTCCCTGGTTGGAGGGGATGAGTAACACTGAAGCTTTCTTT. It translates to CASSPWLEGMSNTEAFF.

This clonotype was observed at least ten times. The chain uses TRBV5-6 and TRBJ2-5; D may be TRBD1 (5 bases). The CDR3 has 14 amino acids. Germline values: CDR1 SGHDT, CDR2 YYEEEE. With 0 bases removed from V and 1 base from J, the gap between germline ends came to 7 bases. CDR3 sequence reads: CASSLGQIQETQYF. The CDR3 nucleotides are TGTGCCAGCAGCTTGGGACAGATCCAAGAGACCCAGTACTTC.

The rearrangement joins TRBV5-1 to TRBJ2-2; tentatively, D is TRBD1 (6 bases). Germline CDR1 SGHRS, CDR2 YFSETQ. This CDR3 is built from 16 residues. Trimming removed 2 bases from V and 4 bases from J, with 15 bases in between. The CDR3 loop is CASSFTGSGGTGELFF. In DNA, the CDR3 is TGCGCCAGCAGCTTCACAGGGAGTGGAGGCACCGGGGAGCTGTTTTTT.

This chain links TRBV13 with TRBJ2-5; D is possibly TRBD2 (7 bases). This CDR3 has 16 residues. The germline V and J ends were trimmed by 4 bases and 2 bases, with 17 bases remaining between them. Looked up from germline, CDR1 is PRHDT and CDR2 is FYEKMQ (reference sequence). Written as DNA, the CDR3 is TGTGCCAGCAGCTCAGCGGGAACGGGGGCTCAAGAGACCCAGTACTTC. Translation: CASSSAGTGAQETQYF.

This clonotype appeared a single time. V and J are TRBV4-1 and TRBJ2-6; D possibly corresponds to TRBD1 (7 bases). The V gene's germline CDR1 is MGHRA and CDR2 YSYEKL. The CDR3 extends over 19 amino acids. V was trimmed by 1 base and J by 0 bases, leaving 16 bases between them. The CDR3 loop reads CASSQGLAGGLSGANVLTF. DNA of the CDR3: TGCGCCAGCAGCCAAGGCTTAGCAGGGGGACTCTCTGGGGCCAACGTCCTGACTTTC.

J is TRBJ2-3 and V is TRBV19, with 11 bases aligning to TRBD2. With V trimmed by 5 bases and J by 6 bases, 13 bases remained unmatched. Per the germline V gene, CDR1 is LNHDA and CDR2 is SQIVND (reference sequence). This CDR3 is built from 17 residues. Here the CDR3 reads CASSLTSGGHQGDTQYF. DNA of the CDR3: TGTGCCAGTAGTCTAACTAGCGGGGGACACCAAGGGGATACGCAGTATTTT.

J is TRBJ1-5 and V is TRBV4-1; D unresolved. Germline V gene lookup returns CDR1 MGHRA and CDR2 YSYEKL. Trimming removed 3 bases from V and 1 base from J, with 10 bases in between. The CDR3 has 15 amino acids. CDR3 nucleotides: TGCGCCAGCAGCCAGCGATCTGGGAGCAATCAGCCCCAGCATTTT. Translation gives CASSQRSGSNQPQHF.

This sequence joins TRBV4-1 and TRBJ2-1; the D is unclear. Between the trimmed V and J ends, which lost 0 bases and 0 bases, there was a span of 15 bases. Germline lookup yields CDR1 MGHRA and CDR2 YSYEKL. The length of the CDR3 is 18 residues. The CDR3 is CASSQDSGSLSSYNEQFF. In nucleotides, the CDR3 is TGCGCCAGCAGCCAAGATTCTGGATCTCTGAGCTCCTACAATGAGCAGTTCTTC.

The chain uses TRBV27 and TRBJ2-3, with D tentatively TRBD2 (5 bases). The CDR3 covers 14 residues. Trimming shortened V by 5 bases and J by 5 bases, and 14 bases separated the two germline ends. Germline assignment: CDR1 MNHEY and CDR2 SMNVEV (reference sequence). The CDR3 loop is CASSPWRAGDTQYF. The DNA for the CDR3 is TGTGCCAGCAGTCCGTGGCGGGCCGGAGATACGCAGTATTTT.

This clonotype was recorded a few times. The V gene is TRBV25-1, the J gene TRBJ2-5, with D possibly matching TRBD2 (6 bases). Germline CDR1 reads MGHDK; CDR2 reads SYGVNS. Between the trimmed V and J ends, which lost 3 bases and 0 bases, there was a span of 23 bases. CDR3 size: 19 residues. For the CDR3, the DNA is TGTGCCAGCAGTGACCCGGACGGGTTATCGGGAGACCACCAAGAGACCCAGTACTTC. Its translation is CASSDPDGLSGDHQETQYF.

This clonotype was observed a few times. The rearrangement links TRBV12-3 or TRBV12-4 to TRBJ2-3, with D perhaps matching TRBD2 (7 bases). The CDR3 totals 15 residues. V lost 2 bases and J lost 1, with 10 bases in between. The CDR3 is CASSLIGGGTDTQYF. In DNA form, the CDR3 reads TGTGCCAGCAGTTTAATAGGGGGGGGCACAGATACGCAGTATTTT.

This clonotype appeared a few times. The V call is TRBV12-3 or TRBV12-4, the J call TRBJ2-3, with 9 bases identical to TRBD1. The CDR3 length is 16 residues. The V and J ends lost 6 bases and 4 bases, in that order; junction bases with no gene match: 11. The DNA for the CDR3 is TGTGCCAGCAGAGATACCGGGACAGGGAATGCAGATACGCAGTATTTT. Protein sequence: CASRDTGTGNADTQYF.

The chain is built from TRBV6-2 or TRBV6-3 and TRBJ1-5; D call uncertain. Per germline, CDR1 MNHEY and CDR2 SVGEGT. The CDR3 contains 18 residues. Trimming took off 2 bases at V and 3 bases at J, with 20 bases between the two ends. The CDR3 reads CASSYAVGSPTFNQPQHF. As DNA, the CDR3 is TGTGCCAGCAGTTACGCCGTGGGCAGTCCTACGTTCAATCAGCCCCAGCATTTT.